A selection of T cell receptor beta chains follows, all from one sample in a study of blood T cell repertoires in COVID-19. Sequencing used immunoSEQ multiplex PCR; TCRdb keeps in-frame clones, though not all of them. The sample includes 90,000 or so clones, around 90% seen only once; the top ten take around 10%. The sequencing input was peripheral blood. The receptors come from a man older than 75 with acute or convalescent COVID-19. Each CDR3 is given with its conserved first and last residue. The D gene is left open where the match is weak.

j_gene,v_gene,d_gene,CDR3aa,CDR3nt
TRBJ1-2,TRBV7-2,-,CASGGRDYGYTF,TGTGCCAGCGGCGGGAGGGACTATGGCTACACCTTC
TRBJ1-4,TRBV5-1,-,CASSPQGAGEKLFF,TGCGCCAGCAGCCCACAGGGCGCTGGTGAAAAACTGTTTTTT
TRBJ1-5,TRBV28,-,CASSPPPTGVSNQPQHF,TGTGCCAGCAGTCCCCCCCCGACAGGTGTAAGCAATCAGCCCCAGCATTTT
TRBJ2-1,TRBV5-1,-,CASSLGSSYNEQFF,TGCGCCAGCAGCTTGGGGAGCTCCTACAATGAGCAGTTCTTC
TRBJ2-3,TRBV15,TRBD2,CATSRAGGRSDTQYF,TGTGCCACCAGCAGAGCGGGAGGGCGGTCAGATACGCAGTATTTT
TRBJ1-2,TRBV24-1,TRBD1,CATSDWQGERGYTF,TGTGCCACCAGTGATTGGCAGGGGGAAAGGGGCTACACCTTC
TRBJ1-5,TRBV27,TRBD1,CASSPQGANQPQHF,TGTGCCAGCAGTCCCCAGGGGGCAAATCAGCCCCAGCATTTT
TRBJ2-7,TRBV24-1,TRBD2,CATSALSGSGYEQYF,TGTGCCACCAGTGCCCTTAGCGGGAGTGGGTACGAGCAGTACTTC
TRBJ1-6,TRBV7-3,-,CASSLLNGGNSPLHF,TGTGCCAGCAGCTTACTCAACGGGGGTAATTCACCCCTCCACTTT
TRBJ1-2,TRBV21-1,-,CASTPKGGGAHGYTF,TGTGCCAGCACCCCGAAGGGGGGGGGCGCACATGGCTACACCTTC
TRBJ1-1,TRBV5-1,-,CASSEQTGLLNTEAFF,TGCGCCAGCAGCGAACAGACAGGACTTTTGAACACTGAAGCTTTCTTT
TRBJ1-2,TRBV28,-,CASSRQAYGYTF,TGTGCCAGCAGTCGACAGGCCTATGGCTACACCTTC
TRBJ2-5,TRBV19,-,CASSGGAASQETQYF,TGTGCCAGTAGTGGCGGGGCAGCGTCACAAGAGACCCAGTACTTC
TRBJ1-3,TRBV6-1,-,CASSEELYSGNTIYF,TGTGCCAGCAGTGAAGAACTCTACTCTGGAAACACCATATATTTT
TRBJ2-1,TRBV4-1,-,CASSPPGLAYNEQFF,TGCGCCAGCAGCCCCCCGGGACTGGCCTACAATGAGCAGTTCTTC